This paragraph reports one T cell receptor beta chain. Participants reported their clinical history, and cohort assignment relied on those reports. This entry comes from a study of blood T cell repertoires in COVID-19. Study-level information: Nucleic acid was either cDNA or gDNA, and it came from T cells, B-cell-depleted T cells, or PBMCs.

Original methodology: Estimation of nucleated cell counts was performed using reference gene primer amplification. Assay: immunoSEQ multiplex PCR; the TCRdb copy retains only in-frame clones and omits some. V and J calls and clone size come straight from that table; D and trimming were deduced from the DNA. The profile shows about 210,000 clones, 85% to 90% of them singletons. The CDR3 loop spans 16 amino acids. J was trimmed by 5 bases and V by 1 base; bases with no gene match: 1. In germline, CDR1 is MNHEY, CDR2 SVGAGI. This receptor was obtained from a man aged 30 to 45 who had recovered from COVID-19. Sequencing input: PBMCs or T cells enriched from blood (not recorded which). The gene calls are TRBV6-5 and TRBJ2-3; 15 bases are a match to TRBD2. The CDR3 sequence is CASSYLGLAGGDTQYF. CDR3 sequence (DNA): TGTGCCAGCAGTTACTTGGGACTAGCGGGAGGAGATACGCAGTATTTT.